The 20 T cell receptor beta chains below all came from one sample that was sequenced in a study of a mutant IDH1 vaccine in newly diagnosed glioma. TCRdb's copy holds only in-frame clones and misses some; the assay was immunoSEQ multiplex PCR. Here the sample spans about 56,000 clones, approximately 75% being singletons. Time point defined: week 47, end of study. With topical imiquimod, each dose of the vaccine consisted of 300 ug of mutant IDH1 20-mer peptide. These TCRs' antigens remain unknown. The source was PBMCs, collected from a glioma patient whose treatment included an IDH1 peptide vaccine. The receptors come from a man aged 50-59 years with glioma.

The chain joins TRBV7-9 to TRBJ1-3; 7 bases align to TRBD1. Germline-derived CDR1 and CDR2 are SEHNR and FQNEAQ (reference sequence). The length of the CDR3 is 16 residues. V dropped 3 bases and J dropped 2; count of bases not matched to a gene: 7. The CDR3 is CASSLGSDRAGNTIYF. DNA of the CDR3: TGTGCCAGCAGCTTGGGATCCGACAGGGCTGGAAACACCATATATTTT.

The J gene is TRBJ1-1, the V gene TRBV30, with D possibly matching TRBD1 (5 bases). The CDR3 loop spans 14 amino acids. Trimming removed 4 bases from V and 6 bases from J, with 18 bases in between. Germline V gene sequence: CDR1 GTSNPN, CDR2 SVGIG (reference sequence). CDR3 sequence reads: CAWTPGQLLSEAFF. In DNA form, the CDR3 reads TGTGCCTGGACCCCGGGGCAGCTATTATCTGAAGCTTTCTTT.

Only a few counts were recorded for this clone. The rearrangement links TRBV9 to TRBJ1-1, with 8 positions matching TRBD1. After removal of 4 bases from V and 6 bases from J, the junction contained 5 bases not matched to a gene. Per the germline V gene, CDR1 is SGDLS and CDR2 is YYNGEE. The CDR3 spans 13 residues. The CDR3, as DNA: TGTGCCAGCAGCACCATACAGGGGGCTGAAGCTTTCTTT. Its protein product is CASSTIQGAEAFF.

Many counts were recorded for this clone. The chain combines TRBV30 with TRBJ1-2; TRBD1 is a possible D gene (5 bases). Germline values: CDR1 GTSNPN, CDR2 SVGIG (reference sequence). The CDR3 has 13 amino acids. The V end lost 1 base, the J end lost 6 bases, and 12 bases lay between the germline ends. In DNA form, the CDR3 reads TGTGCCTGGAGTGGTCGCAGGGATCATGGCTACACCTTC. Its protein is CAWSGRRDHGYTF.

The chain recombines TRBV7-8 with TRBJ2-7; possibly TRBD1 or TRBD2 for D (5 bases each). CDR1 is SGHVS and CDR2 is FQNEAQ in the germline V gene. This CDR3 spans 16 amino acids. Trimming took off 4 bases at V and 3 bases at J, with 19 bases between the two ends. Here the CDR3 reads CASSSTSSGTVYEQYF. Written as DNA, the CDR3 is TGTGCCAGCAGCTCAACGTCCTCCGGGACGGTCTACGAGCAGTACTTC.

The CDR3 region has the DNA TGTGCCAGCAGTGAATCGGGGGGGCGCCCGGGTACGCAGTATTTT. Protein product: CASSESGGRPGTQYF. This chain connects TRBV25-1 to TRBJ2-3; 8 bases line up with TRBD2. Germline lookup yields CDR1 MGHDK and CDR2 SYGVNS. The CDR3 extends over 15 amino acids. V trimming: 1 base; J trimming: 8 bases; junction bases outside the gene matches: 8.

The rearrangement uses TRBV19 and TRBJ1-1, with D hard to call. In germline, CDR1 is LNHDA, CDR2 SQIVND (reference sequence). This CDR3 contains 12 residues. V was cut by 4 bases and J by 3 bases, with 6 bases left in between. This CDR3 is CASSKGDTEAFF. The DNA for the CDR3 is TGTGCCAGTAGTAAGGGAGACACTGAAGCTTTCTTT.

The chain employs TRBV4-3 and TRBJ2-3; maybe TRBD2 (6 bases). CDR1 and CDR2 from the germline V gene are LGHNA and YSLEER. Trimming took 0 bases from V and 4 from J, leaving 11 bases between them. The CDR3 sequence is 15 residues long. CDR3 in amino acids: CASSQDGSGADTQYF. The CDR3 region has the DNA TGCGCCAGCAGCCAAGATGGTAGCGGTGCAGATACGCAGTATTTT.

This chain links TRBV5-6 with TRBJ2-7, with 11 bases that match TRBD2. This CDR3 is 18 amino acids long. J was trimmed by 1 base and V by 2 bases; bases with no gene match: 11. Germline V gene lookup returns CDR1 SGHDT and CDR2 YYEEEE. In DNA, the CDR3 is TGTGCCAGCAGCTTATTATTCCTAGCGGGGGGCCATTCCTACGAGCAGTACTTC. It yields the protein CASSLLFLAGGHSYEQYF.

This sequence joins TRBV4-2 and TRBJ1-5; D gene unclear. CDR3 length: 13 residues. CDR1 is LGHNA, CDR2 YNFKEQ, per germline. V dropped 1 base and J dropped 3 bases, with 4 bases sitting between them. CDR3 amino acids: CASSQGHNQPQHF. CDR3 nucleotide sequence: TGTGCCAGCAGCCAAGGGCACAATCAGCCCCAGCATTTT.

This clone was observed a handful of times. The chain is built from TRBV29-1 and TRBJ1-1; the D gene is possibly TRBD1 (6 bases). CDR3 length equals 13 residues. The germline V gene has CDR1 SQVTM and CDR2 ANQGSEA. The V end was cut by 4 bases, the J end by 5 bases, with 14 bases between. The CDR3 region is CSVVIFQGTEAFF. CDR3 sequence (DNA): TGCAGCGTTGTAATATTCCAGGGGACTGAAGCTTTCTTT.

The genes are TRBV30 and TRBJ2-2; D is ambiguous. The CDR3 spans 13 residues. Germline CDR1 and CDR2: GTSNPN and SVGIG (reference sequence). The V end lost 1 base, the J end lost 4 bases, and 7 bases lay between the germline ends. In nucleotides, the CDR3 is TGTGCCTGGAGTGGCCTACCCACCGGGGAGCTGTTTTTT. It translates to CAWSGLPTGELFF.

This clone has just a few counts. The V call is TRBV30, the J call TRBJ2-2; D remains ambiguous. With 5 bases removed from V and 8 bases from J, the gap between germline ends came to 9 bases. The germline V gene has CDR1 GTSNPN and CDR2 SVGIG (reference sequence). The CDR3 totals 11 residues. This CDR3 reads CAWAYLGELFF. For the CDR3, the DNA is TGTGCCTGGGCTTACTTGGGGGAGCTGTTTTTT. The full variable domain, its missing parts supplied by reference TRBV30 and TRBJ2-2, is SQTIHQWPATLVQPVGSPLSLECTVEGTSNPNLYWYRQAAGRGLQLLFYSVGIGQISSEVPQNLSASRPQDRQFILSSKKLLLSDSGFYLCAWAYLGELFFGEGSRLTVL.

This clone was detected only once. The genes are TRBV4-1 and TRBJ1-2; a weak D match, TRBD1 (5 bases). Trimming left V 1 base short and J 5 bases short, with 11 bases between. Germline V gene data show CDR1 as MGHRA and CDR2 as YSYEKL. The CDR3 runs to 14 residues. The CDR3 region has the DNA TGCGCCAGCAGCCAAGGGAGATGGGGGTATGGCTACACCTTC. It encodes CASSQGRWGYGYTF.

This clone has more than one count but fewer than ten. The rearrangement uses TRBV5-4 and TRBJ1-1; no reliable D call. The ends were cut back, 4 bases at V and 3 bases at J, with 16 bases in the middle. This CDR3 is built from 15 residues. Germline assignment: CDR1 SGHNT and CDR2 YYREEE (reference sequence). CDR3 sequence (DNA): TGTGCCAGCAGCGTGGGAGGTGCTTACGACACTGAAGCTTTCTTT. This gives the protein CASSVGGAYDTEAFF. The whole variable domain, remainder taken from reference TRBV5-4 and TRBJ1-1, is ETGVTQSPTHLIKTRGQQVTLRCSSQSGHNTVSWYQQALGQGPQFIFQYYREEENGRGNFPPRFSGLQFPNYSSELNVNALELDDSALYLCASSVGGAYDTEAFFGQGTRLTVV.

The chain uses TRBV10-2 and TRBJ2-7; possible D gene TRBD2, 6 bases. The CDR3 covers 12 residues. The germline V and J ends were trimmed by 4 bases and 5 bases, with 9 bases remaining between them. Germline CDR1 WSHSY, CDR2 SAAADI. In DNA form, the CDR3 reads TGCGCCAGCAGTGCCTGGGGGGACGAGCAGTACTTC. Amino acid sequence: CASSAWGDEQYF.

The CDR3 DNA is TGTGCCAGCAGCCTAAATAGCAATCAGCCCCAGCATTTT. Its translation: CASSLNSNQPQHF. The genes are TRBV6-5 and TRBJ1-5; D unresolved. V was clipped by 6 bases and J by 0 bases, with 6 bases between them. The CDR3 loop spans 13 amino acids. Germline lookup yields CDR1 MNHEY and CDR2 SVGAGI.

The V call is TRBV6-5, the J call TRBJ2-7; no reliable D call. V was shortened by 2 bases and J by 1 base, with 6 bases between the two germline ends. CDR3 length: 13 amino acids. Germline V gene sequence: CDR1 MNHEY, CDR2 SVGAGI. DNA of the CDR3: TGTGCCAGCAGTTACAGGCCATCCTACGAGCAGTACTTC. Protein: CASSYRPSYEQYF.

This chain connects TRBV27 to TRBJ1-5; 8 positions agree with TRBD1. Germline CDR1 MNHEY, CDR2 SMNVEV (reference sequence). The CDR3 runs 14 residues. V shed 4 bases, J shed 4 bases, and the junction held 3 bases outside the gene matches. This chain's CDR3 is CASSSRTGNQPQHF. The CDR3 DNA is TGTGCCAGCAGTTCGAGGACAGGGAATCAGCCCCAGCATTTT.

This clone has more than one count but fewer than ten. This chain uses TRBV9 with TRBJ1-1, with D perhaps TRBD1 (6 bases). This CDR3 comprises 14 residues. V gave up 0 bases and J gave up 4 bases, with 10 bases separating them. CDR1 is SGDLS and CDR2 is YYNGEE in the germline V gene. The CDR3: CASSVEEGVTEAFF. The CDR3 DNA follows: TGTGCCAGCAGCGTAGAGGAGGGGGTCACTGAAGCTTTCTTT.